The 10 T cell receptor beta chains reported below all come from one sample, sequenced in a study of T cells in narcolepsy. Data came from immunoSEQ multiplex PCR; TCRdb stores just in-frame clones and leaves some out. The sample has around 30,000 clones, 90% seen once. The material sequenced was CD45RA- memory CD4+ T cells from PBMCs. The source of these receptors is a human donor with narcolepsy.

The chain joins TRBV29-1 to TRBJ2-2; D uncertain. In germline, CDR1 is SQVTM, CDR2 ANQGSEA. Trimming took 5 bases from V and 6 from J, leaving 7 bases between them. This CDR3 is built from 11 residues. The CDR3: CSVTGAGELFF. The CDR3 DNA follows: TGCAGCGTTACTGGGGCCGGGGAGCTGTTTTTT.

V gene TRBV6-6 combines with J gene TRBJ1-2, with TRBD1 as a possible D gene (5 bases). V lost 7 bases and J lost 4, with 13 bases in between. The germline V gene encodes CDR1 MNHNY and CDR2 SVGAGI (reference sequence). CDR3 length: 13 amino acids. In nucleotides, the CDR3 is TGTGCCAGCACCCCGGGGCCGGGCTATGGCTACACCTTC. Protein product: CASTPGPGYGYTF.

Comment on this clone: This same CDR3 is encoded by further DNA sequences in the sample. The chain combines TRBV7-2 with TRBJ2-4; 8 nucleotides line up with TRBD1. V was clipped by 4 bases and J by 16 bases; unmatched bases: 15. This CDR3 has 14 amino acids. Germline CDR1 is SGHTA and CDR2 is FQGNSA. Here the CDR3 reads CASSSMNQNRGIYF. The CDR3 nucleotides are TGTGCCAGCAGCTCAATGAACCAGAACAGGGGGATATACTTC.

On this clone: The junction departs from germline at one end; a sequencing error may be responsible. The chain combines TRBV13 with TRBJ2-7; D perhaps matches TRBD1 (6 bases). CDR3 size: 17 residues. Germline V CDR1 and CDR2: PRHDT, FYEKMQ (reference sequence). CDR3 DNA sequence: TGTGCCAGCAGCGTAGGGACAACGGGGACATGGTCGGGTGAGCAGTACTTC. Translation: CASSVGTTGTWSGEQYF. The entire variable domain, with the rest obtained from reference TRBV13 and TRBJ2-7, is as follows: AAGVIQSPRHLIKEKRETATLKCYPIPRHDTVYWYQQGPGQDPQFLISFYEKMQSDKGSIPDRFSAQQFSDYHSELNMSSLELGDSALYFCASSVGTTGTWSGEQYFGPGTRLTVT.

The chain combines TRBV20-1 with TRBJ1-2; 8 bases line up with TRBD1. Trimming at V came to 0 bases and at J to 13 bases, leaving 4 bases not matched to a gene. Germline V lookup: CDR1 DFQATT, CDR2 SNEGSKA (reference sequence). CDR3 length: 11 residues. DNA of the CDR3: TGCAGTGCTAGAGATGGACAGGGAATCACCTTC. It codes for CSARDGQGITF.

This chain uses TRBV20-1 with TRBJ2-1; D possibly corresponds to TRBD1 (6 bases). Trimming left V 5 bases short and J 9 bases short, with 11 bases between. Germline lookup yields CDR1 DFQATT and CDR2 SNEGSKA (reference sequence). This CDR3 region has 11 residues. CDR3 sequence: CSAGRGGEQFF. The CDR3 DNA is TGCAGTGCTGGCAGGGGTGGTGAGCAGTTCTTC.

The rearrangement links TRBV6-4 to TRBJ2-7; possible D gene TRBD2, 6 bases. The CDR3 length is 15 residues. Germline CDR1 is MRHNA and CDR2 is SNTAGT. V dropped 0 bases and J dropped 2 bases, with 11 bases sitting between them. DNA for the CDR3: TGTGCCAGCAGTGACTCTCGGGGGAGAGCCTACGAGCAGTACTTC. This encodes CASSDSRGRAYEQYF.

This chain connects TRBV5-6 to TRBJ2-2; D gene unclear. There are 15 residues in the CDR3. Trimming removed 7 bases from V and 0 bases from J, with 13 bases in between. Germline CDR1 SGHDT, CDR2 YYEEEE. The CDR3 loop is CASWYSLPNTGELFF. The DNA for the CDR3 is TGTGCCAGCTGGTACTCACTACCGAACACCGGGGAGCTGTTTTTT.

V usage is TRBV10-1 and J usage is TRBJ2-2; D not resolved. There are 16 residues in the CDR3. V was cut by 6 bases and J by 4 bases, with 18 bases left in between. Germline values: CDR1 WNHNN, CDR2 SYGVQD (reference sequence). This CDR3 reads CASSRKDHVSTGELFF. DNA for the CDR3: TGCGCCAGCAGCAGAAAGGACCACGTGTCCACCGGGGAGCTGTTTTTT.

The CDR3, as DNA: TGTGCCAGCAGTCGCCCGGGACCCGGGAAGACCCAGTACTTC. This gives the protein CASSRPGPGKTQYF. The V gene is TRBV6-6, the J gene TRBJ2-5; D might be TRBD1 or TRBD2, each matching 5 bases. Germline V gene sequence: CDR1 MNHNY, CDR2 SVGAGI (reference sequence). The CDR3 covers 14 residues. V lost 5 bases and J 6 bases, leaving 16 bases between the germline ends.